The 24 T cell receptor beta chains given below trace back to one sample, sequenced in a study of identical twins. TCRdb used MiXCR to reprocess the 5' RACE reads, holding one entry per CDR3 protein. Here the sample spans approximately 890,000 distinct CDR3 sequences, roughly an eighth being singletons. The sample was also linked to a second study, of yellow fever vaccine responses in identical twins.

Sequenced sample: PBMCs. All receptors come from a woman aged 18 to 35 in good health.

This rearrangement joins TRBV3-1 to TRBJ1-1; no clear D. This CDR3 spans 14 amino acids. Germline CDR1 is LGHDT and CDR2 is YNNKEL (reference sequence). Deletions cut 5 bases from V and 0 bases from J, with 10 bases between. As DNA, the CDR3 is TGTGCCAGCAGCACACCCGGGGTGAACACTGAAGCTTTCTTT. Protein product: CASSTPGVNTEAFF. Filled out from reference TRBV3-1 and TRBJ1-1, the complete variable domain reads DTAVSQTPKYLVTQMGNDKSIKCEQNLGHDTMYWYKQDSKKFLKIMFSYNNKELIINETVPNRFSPKSPDKAHLNLHINSLELGDSAVYFCASSTPGVNTEAFFGQGTRLTVV.

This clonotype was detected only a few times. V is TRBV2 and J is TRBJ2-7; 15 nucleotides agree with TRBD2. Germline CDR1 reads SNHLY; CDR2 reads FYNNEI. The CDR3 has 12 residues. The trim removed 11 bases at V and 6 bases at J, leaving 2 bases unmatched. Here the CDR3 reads CAGTSGGPEQYV. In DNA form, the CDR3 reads TGTGCCGGGACTAGCGGGGGGCCCGAGCAGTACGTC.

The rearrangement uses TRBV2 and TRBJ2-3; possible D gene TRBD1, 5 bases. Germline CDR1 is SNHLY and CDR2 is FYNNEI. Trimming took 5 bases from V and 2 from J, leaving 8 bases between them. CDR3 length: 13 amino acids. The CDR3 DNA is TGTGCCAGCAGTCGACAGTTCACAGATACGCAGTATTTT. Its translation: CASSRQFTDTQYF. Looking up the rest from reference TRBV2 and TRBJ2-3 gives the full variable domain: EPEVTQTPSHQVTQMGQEVILRCVPISNHLYFYWYRQILGQKVEFLVSFYNNEISEKSEIFDDQFSVERPDGSNFTLKIRSTKLEDSAMYFCASSRQFTDTQYFGPGTRLTVL.

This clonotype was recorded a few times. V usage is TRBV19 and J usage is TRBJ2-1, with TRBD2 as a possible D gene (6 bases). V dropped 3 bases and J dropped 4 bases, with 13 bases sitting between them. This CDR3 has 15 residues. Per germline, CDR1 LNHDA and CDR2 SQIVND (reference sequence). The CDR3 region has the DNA TGTGCCAGTAGTATCCAGGGAGGAGATTACAATGAGCAGTTCTTC. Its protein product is CASSIQGGDYNEQFF.

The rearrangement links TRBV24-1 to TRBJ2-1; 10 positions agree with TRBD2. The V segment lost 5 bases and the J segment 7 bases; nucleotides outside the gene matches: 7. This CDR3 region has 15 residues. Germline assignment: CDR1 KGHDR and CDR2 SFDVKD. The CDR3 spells CATSVLAGVENEQFF. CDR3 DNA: TGTGCCACCAGTGTCCTAGCGGGAGTCGAGAATGAGCAGTTCTTC.

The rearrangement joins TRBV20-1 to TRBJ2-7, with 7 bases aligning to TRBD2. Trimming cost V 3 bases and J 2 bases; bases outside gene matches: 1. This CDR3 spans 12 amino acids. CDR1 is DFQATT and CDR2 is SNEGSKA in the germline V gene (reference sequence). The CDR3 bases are TGCAGTGCTAGGGGGGGGGCCTACGAGCAGTACGTC. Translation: CSARGGAYEQYV.

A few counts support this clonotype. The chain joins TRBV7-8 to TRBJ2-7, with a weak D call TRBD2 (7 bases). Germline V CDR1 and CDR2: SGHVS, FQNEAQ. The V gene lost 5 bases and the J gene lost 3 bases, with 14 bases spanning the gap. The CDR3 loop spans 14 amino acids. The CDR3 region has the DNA TGTGCCAGCAGCCAGCGGGACAAAATCTACGAGCAGTACTTC. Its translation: CASSQRDKIYEQYF.

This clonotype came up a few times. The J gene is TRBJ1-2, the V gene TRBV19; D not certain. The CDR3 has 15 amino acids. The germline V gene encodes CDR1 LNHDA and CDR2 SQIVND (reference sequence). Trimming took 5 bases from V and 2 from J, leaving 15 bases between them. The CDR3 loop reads CASSSTTNLNYGYTF. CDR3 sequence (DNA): TGTGCCAGTAGTTCCACCACTAACCTAAACTATGGCTACACCTTC.

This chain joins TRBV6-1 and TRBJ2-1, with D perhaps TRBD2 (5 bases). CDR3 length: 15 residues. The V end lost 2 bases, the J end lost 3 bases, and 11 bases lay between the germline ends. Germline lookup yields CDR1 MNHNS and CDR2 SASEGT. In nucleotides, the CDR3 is TGTGCCAGCAGTGAACGAGGGAGAGGCTACAATGAGCAGTTCTTC. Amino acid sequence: CASSERGRGYNEQFF.

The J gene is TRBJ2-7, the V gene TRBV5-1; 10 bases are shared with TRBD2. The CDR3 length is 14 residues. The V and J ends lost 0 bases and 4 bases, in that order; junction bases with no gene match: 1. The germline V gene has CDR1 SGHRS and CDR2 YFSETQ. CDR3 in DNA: TGCGCCAGCAGCTTGGCTAGCGGGAGATACGAGCAGTACTTC. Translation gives CASSLASGRYEQYF.

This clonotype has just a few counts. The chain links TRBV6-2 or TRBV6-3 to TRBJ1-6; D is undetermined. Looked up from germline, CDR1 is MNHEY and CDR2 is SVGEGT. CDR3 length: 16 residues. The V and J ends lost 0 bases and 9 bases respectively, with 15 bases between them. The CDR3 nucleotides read TGTGCCAGCAGTTACTCGATTCTGGGTCTCGGTTCACCCCTCCACTTT. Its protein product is CASSYSILGLGSPLHF.

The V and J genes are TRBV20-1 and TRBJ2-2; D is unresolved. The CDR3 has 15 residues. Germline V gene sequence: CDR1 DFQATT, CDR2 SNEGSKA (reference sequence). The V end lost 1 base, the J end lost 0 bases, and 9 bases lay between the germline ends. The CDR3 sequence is CSARGGRPNTGELFF. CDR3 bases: TGCAGTGCTAGAGGGGGAAGGCCGAACACCGGGGAGCTGTTTTTT.

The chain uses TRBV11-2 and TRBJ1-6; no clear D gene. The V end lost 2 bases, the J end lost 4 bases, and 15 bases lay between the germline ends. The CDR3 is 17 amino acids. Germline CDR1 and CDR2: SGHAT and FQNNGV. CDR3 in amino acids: CASSLTPVRMYNSPLHF. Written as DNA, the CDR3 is TGTGCCAGCAGCTTAACCCCGGTCCGGATGTATAATTCACCCCTCCACTTT.

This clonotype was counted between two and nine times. The CDR3 spells CASTATGSGYGYTF. The CDR3 bases are TGTGCCAGCACAGCGACAGGTTCGGGCTATGGCTACACCTTC. The chain links TRBV6-4 to TRBJ1-2; weak D call: TRBD1 (6 bases). Trimming removed 7 bases at V and 4 bases at J, with 16 bases between. The germline CDR1 and CDR2 sequences are MRHNA and SNTAGT. The CDR3 is made up of 14 amino acids.

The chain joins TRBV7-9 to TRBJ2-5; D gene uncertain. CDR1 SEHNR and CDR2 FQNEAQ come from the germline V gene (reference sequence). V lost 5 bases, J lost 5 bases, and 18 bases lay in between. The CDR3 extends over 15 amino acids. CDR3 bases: TGTGCCAGCAGCCCCGGACGGAATCCGATGGAGACCCAGTACTTC. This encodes CASSPGRNPMETQYF.

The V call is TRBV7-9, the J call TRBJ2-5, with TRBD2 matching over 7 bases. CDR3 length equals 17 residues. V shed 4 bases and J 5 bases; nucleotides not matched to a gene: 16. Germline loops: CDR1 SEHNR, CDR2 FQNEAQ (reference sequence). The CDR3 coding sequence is TGTGCCAGCAGCTCCGACCCTGCGGGAGAGGGGTCGGAGACCCAGTACTTC. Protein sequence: CASSSDPAGEGSETQYF.

The CDR3 sequence is CASSWEVIGYGGELFF. The CDR3 bases are TGCGCCAGCAGCTGGGAGGTTATTGGGTACGGCGGGGAGCTGTTTTTT. The chain employs TRBV5-1 and TRBJ2-2; D is perhaps TRBD2 (6 bases). The CDR3 is 16 residues long. With 3 bases removed from V and 7 bases from J, the gap between germline ends came to 19 bases. The germline V gene encodes CDR1 SGHRS and CDR2 YFSETQ.

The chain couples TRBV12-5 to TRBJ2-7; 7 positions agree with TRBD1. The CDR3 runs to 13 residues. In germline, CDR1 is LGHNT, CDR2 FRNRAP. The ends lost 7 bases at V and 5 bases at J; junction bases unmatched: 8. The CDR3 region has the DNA TGTGCTAGTGCCCTGACAGGGTGGAACGAGCAGTACTTC. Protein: CASALTGWNEQYF.

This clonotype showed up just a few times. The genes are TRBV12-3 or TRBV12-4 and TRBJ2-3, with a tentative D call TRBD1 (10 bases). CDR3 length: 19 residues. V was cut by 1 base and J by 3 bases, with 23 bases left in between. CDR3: CASSLGTGGLSGRTDTQYF. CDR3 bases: TGTGCCAGCAGTTTAGGGACAGGGGGACTTAGCGGGAGAACAGATACGCAGTATTTT.

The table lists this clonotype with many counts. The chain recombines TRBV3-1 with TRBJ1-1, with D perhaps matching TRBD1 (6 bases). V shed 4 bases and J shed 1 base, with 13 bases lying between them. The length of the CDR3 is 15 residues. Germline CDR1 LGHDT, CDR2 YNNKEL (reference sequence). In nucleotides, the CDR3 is TGTGCCAGCAGCCCCACAGGGATTGGGAACACTGAAGCTTTCTTT. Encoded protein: CASSPTGIGNTEAFF.

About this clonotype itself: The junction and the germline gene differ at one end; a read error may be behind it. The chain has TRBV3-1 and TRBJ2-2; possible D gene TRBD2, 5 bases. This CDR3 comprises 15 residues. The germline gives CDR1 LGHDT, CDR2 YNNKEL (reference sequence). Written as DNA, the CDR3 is TGTACCAGCAGCCCCCGTGGGAGACTTCTCGGGGAGCTGTTTTTT. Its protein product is CTSSPRGRLLGELFF.

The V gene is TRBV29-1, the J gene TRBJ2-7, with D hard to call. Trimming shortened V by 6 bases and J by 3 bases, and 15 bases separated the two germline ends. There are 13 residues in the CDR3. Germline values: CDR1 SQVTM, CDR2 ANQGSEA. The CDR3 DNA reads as TGCAGCGTCTGTCTACGTTCCCTCTACGAGCAGTACGTC. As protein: CSVCLRSLYEQYV.

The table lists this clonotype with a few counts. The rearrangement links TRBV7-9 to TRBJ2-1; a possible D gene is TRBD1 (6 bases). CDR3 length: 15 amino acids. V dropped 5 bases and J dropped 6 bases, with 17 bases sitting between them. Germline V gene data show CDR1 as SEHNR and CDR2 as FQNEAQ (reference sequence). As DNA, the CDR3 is TGTGCCAGCAGCCCCCGGGACAAGGGTCCCAATGAGCAGTTCTTC. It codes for CASSPRDKGPNEQFF.

CDR3: CASSIDRNPNYGYTF. CDR3 coding DNA: TGTGCCAGCAGCATAGACAGAAACCCTAACTATGGCTACACCTTC. The chain has TRBV9 and TRBJ1-2; D may be TRBD1 (5 bases). Germline assignment: CDR1 SGDLS and CDR2 YYNGEE. The V end was cut by 4 bases, the J end by 0 bases, with 13 bases between. CDR3 size: 15 residues.